The entry below describes one T cell receptor beta chain. This record comes from a study of T cell repertoires in cytomegalovirus infection. Each CDR3 protein gets one entry after TCRdb re-called the reads with MiXCR. The repertoire holds a few hundred thousand distinct CDR3 sequences, with about a sixth as singletons. CDR1 and CDR2 (germline): SEHNR, FQNEAQ (reference sequence). V lost 4 bases and J 6 bases, leaving 12 bases between the germline ends. The CDR3 runs 13 residues. V and J are TRBV7-9 and TRBJ1-2; no definite D call. The receptor comes from a human donor in good health (CMV status not recorded). Some clones in this sample may be carry-over from other donors' samples. Sequenced: CD8+ T cells from PBMCs. The CDR3 loop reads CASSYHQEHGYTF. The CDR3 DNA reads as TGTGCCAGCAGCTACCATCAGGAACATGGCTACACCTTC.